This record covers a single T cell receptor beta chain. CDR3 length: 14 residues. The V gene's germline CDR1 is SGHVS and CDR2 FNYEAQ. The ends were cut back, 5 bases at V and 3 bases at J, with 13 bases in the middle. It was with 60 Vbeta and 13 Jbeta primers that the PCR ran. Clones were sequenced by immunoSEQ multiplex PCR, and TCRdb holds only the in-frame ones, with some missing. The data hold 200,000 to 250,000 clones, with about 70% observed a single time. The sample comes from a study of cytomegalovirus exposure and HLA in healthy donors. Sequenced material: PBMCs. J is TRBJ1-1 and V is TRBV7-6; D not certain. This TCR was recovered from a woman between 25 and 40 years old in good health and CMV-seronegative. The CDR3 sequence is CASSLDGYDTEAFF. As DNA, the CDR3 is TGTGCCAGCAGCCTTGACGGGTATGACACTGAAGCTTTCTTT. Drawing the rest from reference TRBV7-6 and TRBJ1-1, the complete variable domain is GAGVSQSPRYKVTKRGQDVALRCDPISGHVSLYWYRQALGQGPEFLTYFNYEAQQDKSGLPNDRFSAERPEGSISTLTIQRTEQRDSAMYRCASSLDGYDTEAFFGQGTRLTVV.